What follows is one T cell receptor (beta chain) and its context. This clonotype was seen at least ten times. Which antigen it targets is not known. No qualities accompany the bases; no much larger clone lies one base away. According to the germline V gene, CDR1 reads MNHNS and CDR2 reads SASEGT. V loses 5 bases at its end and J loses 7 bases; junction bases beyond the gene matches: 4. Taken from cysteine to phenylalanine, the CDR3 has 12 residues. Only the CDR3 part of the read is kept: 36 bases, read in frame from the first base. The data stem from a study of Graves' ophthalmopathy and Graves' hyperthyroidism (dated by TCRdb to between 2018 and 2020). Regarding the study in general: Peripheral blood was collected at initial diagnosis, prior to any treatment. T-cell repertoires of thyroid tissue and blood were compared in more than 5 hyperthyroidism patients. The study used TCR beta repertoire signatures to distinguish Graves' ophthalmopathy from Graves' hyperthyroidism and to predict progression to ophthalmopathy. To explore V-J signatures that separate ophthalmopathy from hyperthyroidism, a discovery set of about 96 patients was enrolled, consisting of about 41 with ophthalmopathy and around 57 with stable hyperthyroidism. For training and testing, the 110 or so patients in the discovery cohort were randomly divided in a 7:3 ratio. In total, 120 to 150 blood samples were TCR-sequenced: 40 to 45 ophthalmopathy, some 72 hyperthyroidism and roughly 17 hyperthyroidism-to-ophthalmopathy patients. An independent validation cohort comprised under 20 hyperthyroidism patients and about 16 patients who later progressed from hyperthyroidism to ophthalmopathy. Following sample collection, hyperthyroidism patients were given methimazole at a starting dose of 30 mg daily, and ophthalmopathy patients were given high-dose intravenous methylprednisolone.

What the work shows at the level of the full study, not this receptor alone: In validation, the model predicted ophthalmopathy progression with 55% to 71% sensitivity and 72.22% specificity; some 13 predicted patients were CT-confirmed with GO in a median of approximately 6.5 months. Sample size was not statistically predetermined, and group allocation was not concealed from the investigators. In cross-validation, the 13-signature model distinguished ophthalmopathy from stable hyperthyroidism with 85% to 90% sensitivity and 81.08% specificity, and in the test set the corresponding values were roughly 78% and 74%. Most expanded thyroid clonotypes with frequency above 0.001 were also detected in blood, suggesting blood repertoires may reflect the thyroid immune response.

For repertoire sequencing, the TCR beta CDR3 regions were amplified from RNA transcripts. HTBI primers and the Qiagen OneStep RT-PCR kit were used in a first-round RT-PCR, which was followed by a second-round multiplex PCR, size selection and purification. Libraries were sequenced on an Illumina HiSeq2000 using paired-end 100 bp reads. From the authors' description of their analysis: Reads were processed with SOAPnuke, discarding reads with adapters, uncalled bases, mean Phred below 15, or no exact constant-primer or identifier match. COPE v1.2.5 was used to merge the high-quality paired reads. Each unique nucleotide sequence was treated as a clonotype, and MiTCR v1.1 was used to align the clonotypes to the IMGT TRB V, D and J references. Only V-J combinations with frequency above 0.0001 were analysed, covering over 98% of repertoires. A TCR clonal expansion and chaos score per V-J combination was defined as the ratio of F50 clonal expansion to chaos observed in the TCRdist matrix. Welch's t-statistics and random forest were used to reduce features to more than ten V-J combinations, which were fed into a naive Bayes classifier. The Morisita-Horn index was used to measure how similar the thyroid and blood repertoires were. TCRdb took the public reads, trimmed them with fastp at Q25, ran MiXCR for clone calling and kept in-frame beta chains. Rows merge per CDR3 protein into single entries with the most common DNA and genes. The V and J calls reflect TCRdb's pipeline rather than the authors' work. The sample data list about 480,000 distinct CDR3 sequences, and roughly an eighth of these were observed just once. The ten largest account for 8% to 10% of the sample.

The ophthalmopathy patients had moderately to severely active disease, with a Clinical Activity Score of 3 or higher, a NOSPECS grade of 4 or higher, and a disease duration of less than 3 months. Patients with other autoimmune diseases, uncontrolled infections, pregnancy or lactation were excluded. Diagnosis relied on clinical symptoms, serum thyroxine, TRAb, thyroid ultrasound and orbital computed tomography. Ficoll-Paque density gradient centrifugation was used to isolate PBMCs from about 10 ml of fresh peripheral blood. Trizol reagent was used to extract the total RNA, and its quality was then checked on an Agilent 2100 Bioanalyzer.

The sequenced sample consisted of blood. The rearranged chain carries TRBV6-1 and TRBJ1-1, with 7 junctional bases fitting TRBD1. This TCR was recovered from a woman aged 30 to 39 with Graves' ophthalmopathy. Donor details come from another sample of the same person, matched by shared clones. This receptor has the CDR3 CASSRQGSEAFF. The DNA sequence reads TGTGCCAGCAGTCGACAGGGAAGTGAAGCTTTCTTT.